Each of the 12 T cell receptor beta chains below was sequenced from the same sample in a study of blood T cell repertoires in COVID-19 (TCRdb year 2020). Library preparation employed the immunoSEQ multiplex PCR assay. Here the immuneACCESS table is served through TCRdb, limited to in-frame sequences with V and J called. Missing clones are a known gap in these copies; in checked studies unresolved V genes cover under half, and the rest lacks a known reason. In this sample the table shows under 300,000 clones, 82% of which occur a single time. The top ten clonotypes cover 9.5% to 15% of the sample. Sequencing input: peripheral blood. These receptors were obtained from an older woman with active or convalescent COVID-19.

The V call is TRBV5-6, the J call TRBJ1-2; 8 bases are shared with TRBD1. Germline loops: CDR1 SGHDT, CDR2 YYEEEE. The CDR3 extends over 17 amino acids. Trimming took 4 bases from V and 8 from J; bases not matched to a gene: 19. The CDR3 reads CASSRPRSTGGRSGYTF. CDR3 DNA: TGTGCCAGCAGCAGACCCCGAAGCACAGGGGGAAGGAGCGGCTACACCTTC.

The chain combines TRBV10-3 with TRBJ2-3; TRBD2 matches at 7 bases. The length of the CDR3 is 16 residues. Unmatched junction bases numbered 3, after V lost 0 bases and J lost 0 bases. From germline, CDR1 is ENHRY and CDR2 SYGVKD. The DNA of the CDR3 is TGTGCCATCAGTGAGTCCCGGGGGGTTAGCACAGATACGCAGTATTTT. Translating it yields CAISESRGVSTDTQYF.

This rearrangement joins TRBV4-1 to TRBJ1-2; TRBD1 agrees at 8 bases. The CDR3 spans 15 residues. The V gene's germline CDR1 is MGHRA and CDR2 YSYEKL. Trimming cost V 5 bases and J 4 bases; bases outside gene matches: 9. In DNA form, the CDR3 reads TGCGCCAGCAGCTCCCGAAGGACAGGGAGCTATGGCTACACCTTC. It translates to CASSSRRTGSYGYTF.

This rearrangement joins TRBV6-5 to TRBJ2-7; 9 bases are shared with TRBD1. Losses at the gene ends were 6 bases for V and 4 bases for J; bases not matched to a gene: 4. This CDR3 comprises 13 residues. Germline lookup yields CDR1 MNHEY and CDR2 SVGAGI. This chain's CDR3 is CASSPTGGYEQYF. The CDR3 bases are TGTGCCAGCAGCCCGACAGGGGGGTACGAGCAGTACTTC.

The chain carries TRBV4-1 and TRBJ1-5, with D tentatively TRBD1 (6 bases). Trimming removed 2 bases from V and 6 bases from J, with 17 bases in between. The CDR3 consists of 16 residues. Germline V gene data show CDR1 as MGHRA and CDR2 as YSYEKL. DNA for the CDR3: TGCGCCAGCAGCCAATTCGGCCTCAGGGGTGGTCAGCCCCAGCATTTT. Translation gives CASSQFGLRGGQPQHF.

The genes are TRBV4-3 and TRBJ2-5; 12 nucleotides align to TRBD1. Trimming took 0 bases from V and 4 from J; bases not matched to a gene: 9. This CDR3 has 18 residues. Germline V gene data show CDR1 as LGHNA and CDR2 as YSLEER. CDR3 amino acids: CASSQEKGGQGAGETQYF. CDR3 nucleotides: TGCGCCAGCAGCCAAGAGAAGGGGGGACAGGGGGCAGGAGAGACCCAGTACTTC.

V gene TRBV5-1 combines with J gene TRBJ2-3; D is perhaps TRBD1 (6 bases). Trimming shortened V by 2 bases and J by 4 bases, and 14 bases separated the two germline ends. The CDR3 has 15 residues. Per the germline V gene, CDR1 is SGHRS and CDR2 is YFSETQ. The CDR3 is CASSFSGQIADTQYF. Here the CDR3 DNA reads TGCGCCAGCAGCTTCAGTGGACAGATTGCAGATACGCAGTATTTT.

The chain recombines TRBV9 with TRBJ1-2; D is undetermined. Trimming removed 4 bases at V and 7 bases at J, with 8 bases between. Germline-derived CDR1 and CDR2 are SGDLS and YYNGEE. The length of the CDR3 is 11 residues. CDR3 residues: CASSSIFGYTF. The CDR3 DNA follows: TGTGCCAGCAGCTCCATTTTTGGCTACACCTTC.

This chain joins TRBV4-3 and TRBJ1-1, with D possibly being TRBD1 (5 bases). Germline V lookup: CDR1 LGHNA, CDR2 YSLEER. This CDR3 is 15 amino acids long. The V and J ends lost 1 base and 0 bases respectively, with 9 bases between them. The CDR3 DNA sequence: TGCGCCAGCAGCCAAGGCGTAGGGGTGAACACTGAAGCTTTCTTT. Protein sequence: CASSQGVGVNTEAFF.

This chain uses TRBV6-5 with TRBJ2-7; 7 bases are a match to TRBD2. This CDR3 comprises 13 residues. CDR1 MNHEY and CDR2 SVGAGI come from the germline V gene. J lost 5 bases, V lost 6 bases, and 7 bases had no gene match. In DNA, the CDR3 is TGTGCCAGCAGAGTGGGGACTACCCACGAGCAGTACTTC. This codes for CASRVGTTHEQYF.

The chain uses TRBV5-1 and TRBJ1-6, with a tentative D call TRBD1 (5 bases). This CDR3 has 14 amino acids. Trimming removed 2 bases at V and 5 bases at J, with 8 bases between. CDR1 is SGHRS, CDR2 YFSETQ, per germline. The CDR3 loop is CASSFGRDNSPLHF. The CDR3 coding sequence is TGCGCCAGCAGCTTCGGCAGGGATAATTCACCCCTCCACTTT.

The chain couples TRBV5-1 to TRBJ2-1; 10 bases are shared with TRBD1. V lost 4 bases to trimming and J lost 6 bases; unmatched junction nucleotides: 4. Looked up from germline, CDR1 is SGHRS and CDR2 is YFSETQ. The CDR3 contains 14 residues. The CDR3 spells CASSPGQGFNEQFF. CDR3 sequence (DNA): TGCGCCAGCAGCCCGGGACAGGGGTTCAATGAGCAGTTCTTC.